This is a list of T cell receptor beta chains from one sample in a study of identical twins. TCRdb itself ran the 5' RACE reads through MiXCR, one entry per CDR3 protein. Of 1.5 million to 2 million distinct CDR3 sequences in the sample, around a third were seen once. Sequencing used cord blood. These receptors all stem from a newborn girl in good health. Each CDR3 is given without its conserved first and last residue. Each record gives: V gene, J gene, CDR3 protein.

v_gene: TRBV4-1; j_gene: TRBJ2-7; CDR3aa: ASSQDPIMTVAYEQY
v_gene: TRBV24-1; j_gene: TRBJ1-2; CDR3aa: ATSRGTNYGYT
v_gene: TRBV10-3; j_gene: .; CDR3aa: ASHGAGPYNEQY
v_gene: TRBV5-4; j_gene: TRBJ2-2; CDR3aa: ASSPPTGQNTGELF
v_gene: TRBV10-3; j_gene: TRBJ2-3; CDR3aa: AISGVLPQDTQY
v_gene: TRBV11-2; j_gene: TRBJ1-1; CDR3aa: ASSLIQGVSTEAF
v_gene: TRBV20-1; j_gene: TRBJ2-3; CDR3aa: SARDQNGFTDTQY
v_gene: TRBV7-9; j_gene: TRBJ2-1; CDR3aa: ASNSYSGLAGTSKGDEQF
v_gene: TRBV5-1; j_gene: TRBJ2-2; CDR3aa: ASSLERGVANTGELF
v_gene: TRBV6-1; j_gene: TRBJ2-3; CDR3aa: AEREGGTDTQY
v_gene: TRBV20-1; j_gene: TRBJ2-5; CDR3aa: SKSRLVGETQY
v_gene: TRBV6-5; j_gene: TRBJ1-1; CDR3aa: ASRYDGNTEAF
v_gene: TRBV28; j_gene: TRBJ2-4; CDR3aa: GVGLAVNEQY
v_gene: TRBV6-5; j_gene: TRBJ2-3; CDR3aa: ASSYSGPGDTQY
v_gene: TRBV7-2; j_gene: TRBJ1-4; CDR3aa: ASSFRQGSEKLF
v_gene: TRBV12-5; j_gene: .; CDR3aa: ASGLTTLSGSSYNEQY
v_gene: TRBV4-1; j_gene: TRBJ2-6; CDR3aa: ASSQQVPGPTRANVLT
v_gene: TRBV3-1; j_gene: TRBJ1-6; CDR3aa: ASSQGTGALGSPLH
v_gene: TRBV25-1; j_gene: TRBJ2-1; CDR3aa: ASSGWTGGSYEQF
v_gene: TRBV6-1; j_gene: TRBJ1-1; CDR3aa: ATPGRINTEAF
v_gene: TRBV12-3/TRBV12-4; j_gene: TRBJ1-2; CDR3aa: ASSLAGGGQYGYT
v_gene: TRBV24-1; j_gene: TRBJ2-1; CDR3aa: ATSDYRGPYNEQF
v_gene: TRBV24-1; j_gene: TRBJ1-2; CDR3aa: ATSDGSGRYGYT
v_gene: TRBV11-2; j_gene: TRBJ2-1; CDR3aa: ASSSIRGQSYNEQF
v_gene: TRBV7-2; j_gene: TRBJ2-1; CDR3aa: ASTTGLAGNEQF
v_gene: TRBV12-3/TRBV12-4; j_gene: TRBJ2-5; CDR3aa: ASSLLEGVKTQY
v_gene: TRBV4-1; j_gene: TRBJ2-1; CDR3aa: ASSQDRREGYNEQF
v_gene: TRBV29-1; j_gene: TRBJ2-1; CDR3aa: SVRGLAGPSSYNEQF
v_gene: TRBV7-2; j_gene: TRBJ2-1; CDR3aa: ASRETSASYNEQF
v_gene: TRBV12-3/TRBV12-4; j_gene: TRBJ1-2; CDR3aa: ASSYPGHTTDGYT
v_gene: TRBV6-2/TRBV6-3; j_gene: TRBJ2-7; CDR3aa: ASSWRAREQY
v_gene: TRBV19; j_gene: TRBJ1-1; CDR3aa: ASSIRDSPNTEAF
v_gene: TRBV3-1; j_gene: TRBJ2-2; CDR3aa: ASSHLAGPNTGELF
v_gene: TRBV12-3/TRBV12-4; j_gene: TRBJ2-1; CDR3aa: ASSLDRLAGGPGNEQF
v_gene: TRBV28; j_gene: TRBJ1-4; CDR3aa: ASSFFGRRTNEKLF
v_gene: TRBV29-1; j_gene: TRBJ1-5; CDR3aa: SVGYSSNQPQN
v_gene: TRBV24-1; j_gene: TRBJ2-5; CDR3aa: DTSHGRETQY
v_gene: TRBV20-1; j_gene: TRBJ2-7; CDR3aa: SASPGQGSRYEQY
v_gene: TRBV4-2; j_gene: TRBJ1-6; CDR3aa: ASSQAGQPNSPLH
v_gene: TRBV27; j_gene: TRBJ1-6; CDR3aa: ASSLSGGRGQSPLH
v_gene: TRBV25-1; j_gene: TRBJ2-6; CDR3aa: ASSGQTSGPRRANVLT
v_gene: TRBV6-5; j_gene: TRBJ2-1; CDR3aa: ASSYPKGRNGSSYNEQF
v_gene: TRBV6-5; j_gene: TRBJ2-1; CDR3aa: ASSWDNYDEQF
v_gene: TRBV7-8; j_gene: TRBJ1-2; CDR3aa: ASSLYRDRGWGYT
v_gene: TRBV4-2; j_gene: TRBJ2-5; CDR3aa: ASSQDTGRNEQY
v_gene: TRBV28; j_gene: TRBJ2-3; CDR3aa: ASSLLGTGADTQY
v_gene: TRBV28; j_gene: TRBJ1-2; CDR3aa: ASSLSPTGNGYT
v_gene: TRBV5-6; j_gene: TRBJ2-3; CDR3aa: ASSLERRQRTDTQY
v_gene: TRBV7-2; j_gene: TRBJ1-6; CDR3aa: ASSVQVGNSPLH
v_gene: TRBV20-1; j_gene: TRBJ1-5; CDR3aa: SARLGGPNQPQH
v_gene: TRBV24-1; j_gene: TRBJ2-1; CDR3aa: ATSDSLEQF
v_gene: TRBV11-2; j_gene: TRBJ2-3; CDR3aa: ASSLGTSGRAADTQY
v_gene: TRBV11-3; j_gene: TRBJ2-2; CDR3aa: ASSSFDTGELF
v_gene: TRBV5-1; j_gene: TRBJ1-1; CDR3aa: ASSLGQGARTEAF
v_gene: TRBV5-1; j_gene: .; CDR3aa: ASSFDHRGEQY
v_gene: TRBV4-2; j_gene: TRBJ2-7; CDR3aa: ASSQVGQGNYEQY
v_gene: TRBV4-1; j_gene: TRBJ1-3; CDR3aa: ASSQERPGNGNTIY
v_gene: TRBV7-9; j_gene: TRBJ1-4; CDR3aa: ASSSRGQLEKLF
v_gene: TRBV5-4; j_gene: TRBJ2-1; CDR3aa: ASSDNGGRSYNEQF
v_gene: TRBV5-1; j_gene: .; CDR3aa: ASSLLSVYNEQY